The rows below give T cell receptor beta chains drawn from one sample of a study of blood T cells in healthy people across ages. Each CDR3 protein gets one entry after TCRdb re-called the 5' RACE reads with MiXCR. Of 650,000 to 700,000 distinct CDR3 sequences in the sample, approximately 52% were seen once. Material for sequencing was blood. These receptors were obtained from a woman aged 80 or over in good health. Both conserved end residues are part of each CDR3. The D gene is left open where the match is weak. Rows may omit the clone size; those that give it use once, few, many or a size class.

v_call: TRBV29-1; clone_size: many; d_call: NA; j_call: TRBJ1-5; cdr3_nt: TGCAGCGTTGTGGTCGGGGCCCCGGGTAATCAGCCCCAGCATTTT; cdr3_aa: CSVVVGAPGNQPQHF
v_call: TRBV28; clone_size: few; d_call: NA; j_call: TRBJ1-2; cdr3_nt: TGTGCCAGCAGCAGGGCTGGGCCGGGCTACACCTTC; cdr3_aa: CASSRAGPGYTF
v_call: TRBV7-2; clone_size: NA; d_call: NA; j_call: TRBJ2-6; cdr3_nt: TGTGCCAGCAGCCCGGCCTCTGGGGCCAACGTCCTGACTTTC; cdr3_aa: CASSPASGANVLTF
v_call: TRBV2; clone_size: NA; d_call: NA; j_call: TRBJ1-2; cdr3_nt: TGTGCCAGCAGTGAATTGGGACGGCATTTGTATGGCTACACCTTC; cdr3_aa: CASSELGRHLYGYTF
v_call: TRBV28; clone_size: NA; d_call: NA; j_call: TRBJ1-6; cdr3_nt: TGTGTCAGCAGGGAGGGGGTTTGGTCACCCCTCCACTTT; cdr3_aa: CVSREGVWSPLHF
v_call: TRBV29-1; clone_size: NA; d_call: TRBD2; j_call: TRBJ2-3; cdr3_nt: TGCAGCGTTGAAGATCGGGAGGGGCAGTACACAGATACGCAGTATTTT; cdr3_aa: CSVEDREGQYTDTQYF
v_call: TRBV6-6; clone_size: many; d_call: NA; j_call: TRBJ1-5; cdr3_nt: TGTGCCAGCAGTCCAGGGCAGCCCCAGCATTTT; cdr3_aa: CASSPGQPQHF
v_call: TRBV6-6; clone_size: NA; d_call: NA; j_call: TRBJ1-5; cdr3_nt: TGTGCCAGCGGGGACTGGGAGCCCCAGCATTTT; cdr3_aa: CASGDWEPQHF
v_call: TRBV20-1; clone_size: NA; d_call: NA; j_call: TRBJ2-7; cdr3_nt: TGCAGTGCTAGTTTAGGCGGGAGAGGGGGTAGCGAGCAGTACTTC; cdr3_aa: CSASLGGRGGSEQYF
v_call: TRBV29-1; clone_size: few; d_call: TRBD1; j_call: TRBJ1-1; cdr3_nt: TGCAGCGTTGAGACAGGGACTGAAGCTTTCTTT; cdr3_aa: CSVETGTEAFF
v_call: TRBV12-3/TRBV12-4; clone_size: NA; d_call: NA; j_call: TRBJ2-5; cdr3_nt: TGTGCCAGCAGTTTAGGTAGCGATGGGACCCAGTACTTC; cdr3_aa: CASSLGSDGTQYF
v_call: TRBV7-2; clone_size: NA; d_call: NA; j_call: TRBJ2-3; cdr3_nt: TGTGCCAGCAGCTCGTGGTTGGATACGCAGTATTTT; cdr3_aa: CASSSWLDTQYF
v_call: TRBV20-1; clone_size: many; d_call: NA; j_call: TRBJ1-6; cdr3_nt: TGCAGTGCTGGTCGTCATACTCGTAATTCACCCCTCCACTTT; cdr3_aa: CSAGRHTRNSPLHF
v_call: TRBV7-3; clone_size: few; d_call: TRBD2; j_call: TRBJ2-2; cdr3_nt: TGTGCCAGCAGCTTGAGCGGGACGAACACCGGGGAGCTGTTTTTT; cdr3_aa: CASSLSGTNTGELFF
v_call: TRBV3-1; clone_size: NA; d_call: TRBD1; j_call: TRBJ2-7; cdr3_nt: TGTGCCAGCAGCCAAAAGGGGGCTTTCCTACACGAGCAGTACTTC; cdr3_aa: CASSQKGAFLHEQYF
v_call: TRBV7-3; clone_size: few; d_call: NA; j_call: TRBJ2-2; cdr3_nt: TGTGCCAGCACCCCACCGGGGGCAGAGGGCACCGGGGAGCTGTTTTTT; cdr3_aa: CASTPPGAEGTGELFF
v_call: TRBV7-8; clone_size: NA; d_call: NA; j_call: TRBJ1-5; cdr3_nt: TGTGCCAGCAGCTCTGCCCGCGACAGGAGGAATCAGCCCCAGCATTTT; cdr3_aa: CASSSARDRRNQPQHF
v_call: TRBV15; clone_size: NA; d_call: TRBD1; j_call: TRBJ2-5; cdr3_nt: TGTGCCACCAGCAGGGACAGGGGGCAGAGTGAGCAGTACTTC; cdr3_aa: CATSRDRGQSEQYF
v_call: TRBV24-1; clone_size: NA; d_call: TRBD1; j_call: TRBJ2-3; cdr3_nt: TGTGCCACCAGTGATTGGACAGGGTCAGATACGCAGTATTTT; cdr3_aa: CATSDWTGSDTQYF
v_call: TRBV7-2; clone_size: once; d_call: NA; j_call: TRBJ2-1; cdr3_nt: TGTGCCAGCAGCTTTCGCCAGGGGAAGAATGAGCAGTTCTTC; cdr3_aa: CASSFRQGKNEQFF
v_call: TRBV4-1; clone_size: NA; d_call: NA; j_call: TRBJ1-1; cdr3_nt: TGCGCCAGCAGCCAAGATGGTGGCGGCCGGAACACTGAAGCTTTCTTT; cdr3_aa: CASSQDGGGRNTEAFF
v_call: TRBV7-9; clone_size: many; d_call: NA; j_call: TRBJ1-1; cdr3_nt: TGTGCCAGCTCCCGGGGGGGGCAGTTGAACACTGAAGCTTTCTTT; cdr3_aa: CASSRGGQLNTEAFF
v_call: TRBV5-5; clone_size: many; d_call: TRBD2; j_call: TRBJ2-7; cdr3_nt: TGTGCCAGCAGCTTGGTTGACGGACTAGCGGGTCTCGAGCAGTACTTC; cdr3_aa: CASSLVDGLAGLEQYF
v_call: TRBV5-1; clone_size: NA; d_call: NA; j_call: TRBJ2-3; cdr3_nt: TGCGACAGCAGCCTTTTCGGCACAGATACGCAGTATTTT; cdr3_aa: CDSSLFGTDTQYF